Each of the 5 T cell receptor beta chains below was sequenced from the same sample in a study of blood T cell repertoires in COVID-19. Produced via immunoSEQ multiplex PCR; TCRdb's table is partial and in-frame only. Of about 200,000 clones listed, approximately 89% were seen once; the top ten hold under 2.5%. Material: PBMCs or T cells enriched from blood (not recorded which). These receptors were taken from a woman in her thirties or forties with acute COVID-19.

The chain is built from TRBV19 and TRBJ1-1; no clear D gene. The CDR3 has 15 amino acids. Trimming took off 3 bases at V and 0 bases at J, with 11 bases between the two ends. From germline, CDR1 is LNHDA and CDR2 SQIVND (reference sequence). This CDR3 is CASSIGQPLNTEAFF. The CDR3 nucleotides read TGTGCCAGTAGTATTGGGCAGCCTTTGAACACTGAAGCTTTCTTT.

The chain carries TRBV19 and TRBJ1-1; 7 bases align to TRBD1. Per the germline V gene, CDR1 is LNHDA and CDR2 is SQIVND (reference sequence). The CDR3 has 14 amino acids. V gave up 6 bases and J gave up 1 base; unmatched junction bases: 5. Here the CDR3 reads CASSPTGANTEAFF. CDR3 bases: TGTGCCAGTAGCCCCACAGGGGCGAACACTGAAGCTTTCTTT.

V usage is TRBV28 and J usage is TRBJ1-2; 7 nucleotides agree with TRBD1. J was trimmed by 0 bases and V by 2 bases; bases with no gene match: 3. The CDR3 is made up of 15 amino acids. The germline gives CDR1 MDHEN, CDR2 SYDVKM. CDR3 sequence: CASSLPGTANYGYTF. CDR3 nucleotide sequence: TGTGCCAGCAGTTTACCCGGGACAGCTAACTATGGCTACACCTTC.

The V and J genes are TRBV9 and TRBJ1-2, with 12 bases fitting TRBD1. The CDR3 totals 13 residues. The germline V gene encodes CDR1 SGDLS and CDR2 YYNGEE. V shed 3 bases and J 7 bases; nucleotides not matched to a gene: 1. CDR3 sequence (DNA): TGTGCCAGCAGCGCGGGACAGGGGGCTGGCTACACCTTC. Translation: CASSAGQGAGYTF.

This chain connects TRBV5-6 to TRBJ2-1; 9 nucleotides match TRBD1. Looked up from germline, CDR1 is SGHDT and CDR2 is YYEEEE. The V segment lost 7 bases and the J segment 4 bases; nucleotides outside the gene matches: 9. This CDR3 has 15 residues. The CDR3 loop is CASRGGTGRYNEQFF. The CDR3 DNA follows: TGTGCCAGCCGGGGCGGGACAGGGAGGTACAATGAGCAGTTCTTC.